A selection of T cell receptor beta chains follows, all from one sample in a study of blood T cell repertoires in COVID-19. TCRdb's copy holds only in-frame clones and misses some; the assay was immunoSEQ multiplex PCR. The table includes approximately 170,000 clones, 75% to 90% detected once. What was sequenced was peripheral blood. These receptors originate from an older woman with COVID-19, enrolled during active disease. Each CDR3 is given with its conserved first and last residue. The order of the fields is J gene, D gene, V gene, clone size, CDR3 DNA, CDR3 protein. A D gene is named only where the DNA matches it firmly. Size tells how often a clone was seen (once, few, many) or the class of an expanded clone, and some rows leave it out.

J gene: TRBJ1-5
D gene: TRBD1
V gene: TRBV27
clone size: .
CDR3 DNA: TGTGCCAGCAGTCTGCTTGGGTTGACAGGGTCCGATCAGCCCCAGCATTTT
CDR3 protein: CASSLLGLTGSDQPQHF

J gene: TRBJ2-5
D gene: TRBD2
V gene: TRBV18
clone size: .
CDR3 DNA: TGTGCCAGCTCACCCACTAGCGGACAAGAGACCCAGTACTTC
CDR3 protein: CASSPTSGQETQYF

J gene: TRBJ2-3
D gene: TRBD2
V gene: TRBV27
clone size: .
CDR3 DNA: TGTGCCAGCAGTTTAGGCCTTTTGCGGGAGGTAGCTCTAAGCACAACAGATACGCAGTATTTT
CDR3 protein: CASSLGLLREVALSTTDTQYF

J gene: TRBJ2-3
D gene: TRBD2
V gene: TRBV7-2
clone size: .
CDR3 DNA: TGTGCCAGCAGCTCGACTAGCGGGAGGCTAACAGATACGCAGTATTTT
CDR3 protein: CASSSTSGRLTDTQYF

J gene: TRBJ2-2
D gene: TRBD1
V gene: TRBV5-8
clone size: .
CDR3 DNA: TGTGCCAGCAGCTCCGGGACAGGGAAGAACACCGGGGAGCTGTTTTTT
CDR3 protein: CASSSGTGKNTGELFF

J gene: TRBJ1-4
D gene: TRBD1
V gene: TRBV19
clone size: .
CDR3 DNA: TGTGCCAGTACCCCAGGGCGACAGGGAAACAAGGTCAAACTGTTTTTT
CDR3 protein: CASTPGRQGNKVKLFF

J gene: TRBJ2-5
D gene: .
V gene: TRBV28
clone size: once
CDR3 DNA: TGTGCCAGCAGTTTCTCCAGGGGAGTGGGCAGTGGAGAGACCCAGTACTTC
CDR3 protein: CASSFSRGVGSGETQYF

J gene: TRBJ2-1
D gene: TRBD2
V gene: TRBV24-1
clone size: .
CDR3 DNA: TGTGCCACCAGTGATTCACCGGGACTAGCGGGAGGTTGGTCCTACAATGAGCAGTTCTTC
CDR3 protein: CATSDSPGLAGGWSYNEQFF

J gene: TRBJ2-4
D gene: TRBD1
V gene: TRBV28
clone size: .
CDR3 DNA: TGTGCCAGCAGTTTTAATGGACAGGGGAAAAACATTCAGTACTTC
CDR3 protein: CASSFNGQGKNIQYF

J gene: TRBJ2-3
D gene: .
V gene: TRBV2
clone size: .
CDR3 DNA: TGTGCCAGCAGTGACGAGTGGCAGTATTTT
CDR3 protein: CASSDEWQYF

J gene: TRBJ1-4
D gene: .
V gene: TRBV5-1
clone size: .
CDR3 DNA: TGCGCCAGCAGCCCTTCCCCGGGGGGCAATGAAAAACTGTTTTTT
CDR3 protein: CASSPSPGGNEKLFF

J gene: TRBJ2-1
D gene: TRBD2
V gene: TRBV13
clone size: .
CDR3 DNA: TGTGCCAGCAGCTTGGGGACTAGCGGGAGGATCTGGGAGCAGTTCTTC
CDR3 protein: CASSLGTSGRIWEQFF

J gene: TRBJ2-7
D gene: TRBD1
V gene: TRBV7-9
clone size: .
CDR3 DNA: TGTGCCAGCAGCTTAGGACAGGGGGCTAATTACGAGCAGTACTTC
CDR3 protein: CASSLGQGANYEQYF

J gene: TRBJ2-2
D gene: .
V gene: TRBV4-1
clone size: .
CDR3 DNA: TGCGCCAGCAGCCAATTGCCTAGCCGGGACACCGGGGAGCTGTTTTTT
CDR3 protein: CASSQLPSRDTGELFF

J gene: TRBJ2-1
D gene: .
V gene: TRBV28
clone size: .
CDR3 DNA: TGTGCCAGCAGTCTTCTTGGGGGGGGCGCTTACAATGAGCAGTTCTTC
CDR3 protein: CASSLLGGGAYNEQFF

J gene: TRBJ1-4
D gene: TRBD1
V gene: TRBV24-1
clone size: .
CDR3 DNA: TGTGCCACCAGTGATGGAGGGGGCTCAACTAATGAAAAACTGTTTTTT
CDR3 protein: CATSDGGGSTNEKLFF

J gene: TRBJ2-5
D gene: .
V gene: TRBV7-4
clone size: .
CDR3 DNA: TGTGCCAGCAGCTTATCTCACAGTACATCTCAAGAGACCCAGTACTTC
CDR3 protein: CASSLSHSTSQETQYF

J gene: TRBJ2-7
D gene: .
V gene: TRBV9
clone size: .
CDR3 DNA: TGTGCCAGCAGCTACCTGACCCATGGAGCCGAGCAGTACTTC
CDR3 protein: CASSYLTHGAEQYF

J gene: TRBJ1-2
D gene: .
V gene: TRBV13
clone size: .
CDR3 DNA: TGTGCCAGCAGCCCCAGGGGCCCACACTATGGCTACACCTTC
CDR3 protein: CASSPRGPHYGYTF

J gene: TRBJ1-1
D gene: TRBD1
V gene: TRBV7-8
clone size: .
CDR3 DNA: TGTGCCAGCAGCTTAACCGGGACAGCCAGCATGAACACTGAAGCTTTCTTT
CDR3 protein: CASSLTGTASMNTEAFF

J gene: TRBJ2-3
D gene: TRBD2
V gene: TRBV28
clone size: .
CDR3 DNA: TGTGCCAGCAGTATGACTAGCGGGAGTCCCTCCTACACAGATACGCAGTATTTT
CDR3 protein: CASSMTSGSPSYTDTQYF

J gene: TRBJ2-2
D gene: .
V gene: TRBV4-2
clone size: .
CDR3 DNA: TGTGCCAGCAGCCAAGATGGAGGGGTGAACGGGGAGCTGTTTTTT
CDR3 protein: CASSQDGGVNGELFF

J gene: TRBJ2-7
D gene: .
V gene: TRBV5-1
clone size: .
CDR3 DNA: TGCGCCAGCAGCTTGCTCGGGGATGAGCAGTACTTC
CDR3 protein: CASSLLGDEQYF

J gene: TRBJ1-1
D gene: .
V gene: TRBV2
clone size: .
CDR3 DNA: TGTGCCAGCAGTGAAGAGGCGGGCTACACTGAAGCTTTCTTT
CDR3 protein: CASSEEAGYTEAFF

J gene: TRBJ2-7
D gene: TRBD2
V gene: TRBV4-3
clone size: .
CDR3 DNA: TGCGCCAGCAGCCAAGAGGACTGGGGGGGAACCTACGAGCAGTACTTC
CDR3 protein: CASSQEDWGGTYEQYF

J gene: TRBJ2-1
D gene: TRBD2
V gene: TRBV5-1
clone size: once
CDR3 DNA: TGCGCCAGCAGCTTGTCGGTAGCGGGAGGGAGTGAGCAGTTCTTC
CDR3 protein: CASSLSVAGGSEQFF

J gene: TRBJ2-1
D gene: TRBD1
V gene: TRBV7-2
clone size: .
CDR3 DNA: TGTGCCAGCAGCTTAAGTTTTGGACAGGGGTCTGAGCAGTTCTTC
CDR3 protein: CASSLSFGQGSEQFF

J gene: TRBJ1-6
D gene: .
V gene: TRBV30
clone size: .
CDR3 DNA: TGTGCCTGGCGCGACGACAGGAGCTCCTATAATTCACCCCTCCACTTT
CDR3 protein: CAWRDDRSSYNSPLHF

J gene: TRBJ1-2
D gene: .
V gene: TRBV28
clone size: .
CDR3 DNA: TGTGCCAGCAGTCAGTCCTCCTATGGCTACACCTTC
CDR3 protein: CASSQSSYGYTF

J gene: TRBJ2-1
D gene: .
V gene: TRBV27
clone size: .
CDR3 DNA: TGTGCCAGCAGTTTCCGACCGGGTCGGGATGAGCAGTTCTTC
CDR3 protein: CASSFRPGRDEQFF

J gene: TRBJ2-4
D gene: .
V gene: TRBV3-1/TRBV3-2
clone size: once
CDR3 DNA: TGTGCCAGCAGCCCTCTAGGAGTCATGACTGCAGGGATTCAGTACTTC
CDR3 protein: CASSPLGVMTAGIQYF

J gene: TRBJ2-7
D gene: TRBD2
V gene: TRBV7-2
clone size: .
CDR3 DNA: TGTGCCAGCAGCTTAGGACTAGCGGGAGTTTACTACGAGCAGTACTTC
CDR3 protein: CASSLGLAGVYYEQYF

J gene: TRBJ1-2
D gene: .
V gene: TRBV27
clone size: .
CDR3 DNA: TGTGCCAGCAGTCCCTTTCCAGGGATCTATGGCTACACCTTC
CDR3 protein: CASSPFPGIYGYTF

J gene: TRBJ2-4
D gene: .
V gene: TRBV4-3
clone size: .
CDR3 DNA: TGCGCCAGCAGCCAAGATCTGACAATAATAGCCAAAAACATTCAGTACTTC
CDR3 protein: CASSQDLTIIAKNIQYF

J gene: TRBJ2-3
D gene: TRBD2
V gene: TRBV9
clone size: .
CDR3 DNA: TGTGCCAGCAGCGTAAATCCCGCGGGAGGTTCAGATACGCAGTATTTT
CDR3 protein: CASSVNPAGGSDTQYF

J gene: TRBJ2-7
D gene: TRBD2
V gene: TRBV7-3
clone size: .
CDR3 DNA: TGTGCCAGCAGCCCCGGCCTAGCGGGAGGTGAGCAGTACTTC
CDR3 protein: CASSPGLAGGEQYF

J gene: TRBJ2-7
D gene: TRBD1
V gene: TRBV6-2/TRBV6-3
clone size: few
CDR3 DNA: TGTGCCAGCAGTAGAACCGGGACAGGGGACCACGAGCAGTACTTC
CDR3 protein: CASSRTGTGDHEQYF

J gene: TRBJ1-1
D gene: TRBD1
V gene: TRBV4-1
clone size: .
CDR3 DNA: TGCGCCAGCAGCCGAGAAAACAGGGGGCCTGACACTGAAGCTTTCTTT
CDR3 protein: CASSRENRGPDTEAFF

J gene: TRBJ1-3
D gene: .
V gene: TRBV19
clone size: few
CDR3 DNA: TGTGCCAGTAGTACAGAGACAGGCGGTTCTGGAAACACCATATATTTT
CDR3 protein: CASSTETGGSGNTIYF

J gene: TRBJ2-5
D gene: .
V gene: TRBV15
clone size: .
CDR3 DNA: TGTGCCACCAGCAGAGTTTTACTAGCTCAAGAGACCCAGTACTTC
CDR3 protein: CATSRVLLAQETQYF

J gene: TRBJ1-5
D gene: TRBD1
V gene: TRBV5-6
clone size: .
CDR3 DNA: TGTGCCAGCAGCTCCGGCAGGGGGCTGCATCAGCCCCAGCATTTT
CDR3 protein: CASSSGRGLHQPQHF

J gene: TRBJ2-3
D gene: TRBD1
V gene: TRBV4-2
clone size: .
CDR3 DNA: TGTGCCAGCAGCCAAGGTTTAAACAGGGGGCGAGCAGATACGCAGTATTTT
CDR3 protein: CASSQGLNRGRADTQYF

J gene: TRBJ1-1
D gene: .
V gene: TRBV5-6
clone size: .
CDR3 DNA: TGTGCCAGCAGCTTTGAGGGTGAAGCTTTCTTT
CDR3 protein: CASSFEGEAFF

J gene: TRBJ2-1
D gene: .
V gene: TRBV6-6
clone size: .
CDR3 DNA: TGTGCCAGCAGTTACTCGTCCAGGGTAGGCGATGAGCAGTTCTTC
CDR3 protein: CASSYSSRVGDEQFF